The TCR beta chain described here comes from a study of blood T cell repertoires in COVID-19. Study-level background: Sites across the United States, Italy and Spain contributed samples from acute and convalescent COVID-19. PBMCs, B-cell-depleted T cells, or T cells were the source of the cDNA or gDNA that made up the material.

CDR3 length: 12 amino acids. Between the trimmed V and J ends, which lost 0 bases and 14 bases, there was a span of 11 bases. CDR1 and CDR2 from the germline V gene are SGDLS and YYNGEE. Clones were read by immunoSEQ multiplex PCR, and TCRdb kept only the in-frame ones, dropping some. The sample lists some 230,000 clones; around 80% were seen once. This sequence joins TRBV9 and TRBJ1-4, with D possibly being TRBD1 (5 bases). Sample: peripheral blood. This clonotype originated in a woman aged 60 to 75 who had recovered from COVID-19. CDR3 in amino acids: CASSVVGGALFF. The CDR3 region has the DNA TGTGCCAGCAGCGTAGTAGGAGGGGCCCTGTTTTTT.